Below are 10 T cell receptor beta chains sequenced from a single sample in a study of blood T cells in healthy people across ages. Alongside a J-beta primer mix, a sample-barcoded 5' primer served in a second PCR lasting about 7 to 11 cycles. TCRdb reanalysed the 5' RACE reads using MiXCR and keeps one entry per CDR3 protein. The sample holds about 780,000 distinct CDR3 sequences, more than 25% seen once. These records were also assigned to another study, of T cells of mothers and their children.

The material sequenced was blood. The receptor source for this set is a boy between 10 and 17 years old in good health.

CDR3 DNA: TGTGCCAGCAGCCAAGCAGCGGGGGAGCACAATGAGCAGTTCTTC. Residues: CASSQAAGEHNEQFF. The V and J genes are TRBV3-1 and TRBJ2-1, with 8 bases identical to TRBD2. The CDR3 sequence is 15 residues long. The germline CDR1 and CDR2 sequences are LGHDT and YNNKEL (reference sequence). V shed 1 base and J 5 bases; nucleotides not matched to a gene: 4.

This clonotype has a handful of counts. The V and J genes are TRBV9 and TRBJ2-5; TRBD1 might be the D (5 bases). CDR1 SGDLS and CDR2 YYNGEE come from the germline V gene. The CDR3 is 13 residues long. V was shortened by 0 bases and J by 9 bases, with 12 bases between the two germline ends. The CDR3 coding sequence is TGTGCCAGCAGCGTAGAAGGGGCTGGGGCCCAGTACTTC. Amino acid sequence: CASSVEGAGAQYF.

This clonotype was observed a handful of times. This chain links TRBV10-3 with TRBJ2-1; 8 nucleotides agree with TRBD2. The CDR3 extends over 15 amino acids. The V and J ends lost 4 bases and 6 bases, in that order; junction bases with no gene match: 8. Germline V gene data show CDR1 as ENHRY and CDR2 as SYGVKD. CDR3 nucleotide sequence: TGTGCCATCAGTGCCTCAAGCGGGGGTCCCAATGAGCAGTTCTTC. Its protein product is CAISASSGGPNEQFF.

Turning to this clonotype: A single base separates this from a much larger clone, so it may be a read error. V is TRBV10-3 and J is TRBJ1-3, with TRBD1 as a possible D gene (5 bases). This CDR3 contains 13 residues. The V gene's germline CDR1 is ENHRY and CDR2 SYGVKD. The CDR3 DNA sequence: TGTGCCACGAACCAGGGAACTGGAAGCACCATATATTTT. Translation gives CATNQGTGSTIYF.

This clonotype was recorded a few times. V gene TRBV28 combines with J gene TRBJ2-5; perhaps TRBD1 as D (5 bases). The CDR3 loop spans 14 amino acids. V was pared by 3 bases and J by 2 bases, with 10 bases between. Germline assignment: CDR1 MDHEN and CDR2 SYDVKM. CDR3 nucleotide sequence: TGTGCCAGCAGTTTGGGGCAGTCACAAGAGACCCAGTACTTC. It yields the protein CASSLGQSQETQYF. The variable domain in full, with the rest retrieved from reference TRBV28 and TRBJ2-5, is DVKVTQSSRYLVKRTGEKVFLECVQDMDHENMFWYRQDPGLGLRLIYFSYDVKMKEKGDIPEGYSVSREKKERFSLILESASTNQTSMYLCASSLGQSQETQYFGPGTRLLVL.

There are a few counts of this clonotype. The gene calls are TRBV4-1 and TRBJ1-1; D gene uncertain. This CDR3 is 14 amino acids long. Trimming cost V 3 bases and J 1 base, with 9 bases left between them. Germline V gives CDR1 MGHRA, CDR2 YSYEKL. The CDR3 sequence is CASSQRYGNTEAFF. The CDR3 DNA reads TGCGCCAGCAGCCAGCGGTATGGGAACACTGAAGCTTTCTTT.

Ten or more counts support this clonotype. This rearrangement joins TRBV13 to TRBJ1-1; D perhaps matches TRBD1 (5 bases). The germline CDR1 and CDR2 sequences are PRHDT and FYEKMQ (reference sequence). The length of the CDR3 is 13 residues. V was clipped by 8 bases and J by 4 bases, with 14 bases between them. Here the CDR3 DNA reads TGTGCCAGCTTCCGCCGGGGGGTCACTGAAGCTTTCTTT. Protein: CASFRRGVTEAFF.

This clonotype was seen only a few times. The rearrangement links TRBV2 to TRBJ1-2; 7 bases are shared with TRBD1. Germline-derived CDR1 and CDR2 are SNHLY and FYNNEI. The CDR3 has 14 amino acids. V dropped 7 bases and J dropped 1; count of bases not matched to a gene: 6. CDR3 nucleotide sequence: TGTGCCAGCACCAGGGGGGAAAATAACTATGGCTACACCTTC. This encodes CASTRGENNYGYTF.

The V and J genes are TRBV10-3 and TRBJ2-5, with D perhaps being TRBD1 or TRBD2 (5 bases each). Germline V gene sequence: CDR1 ENHRY, CDR2 SYGVKD. The CDR3 is made up of 13 amino acids. V lost 2 bases to trimming and J lost 9 bases, with 13 bases between them. The CDR3 DNA reads TGTGCCATCAGTGAGCGCCGGGACGAGGCCCAGTACTTC. This codes for CAISERRDEAQYF.

This clonotype was seen more than once but under ten times. Here the CDR3 omits its conserved ending phenylalanine or tryptophan, so a read error is the likely source. The genes are TRBV6-6 and TRBJ1-2; possibly TRBD1 for D (6 bases). CDR1 is MNHNY, CDR2 SVGAGI, per germline (reference sequence). CDR3 length: 13 amino acids. Trimming stripped 5 bases from V and 8 bases from J, with 15 bases between. In DNA form, the CDR3 reads TGTGCCAGCAGTCAACAGGGCTGGGAAGGCTACACCCTC. It encodes CASSQQGWEGYTL.